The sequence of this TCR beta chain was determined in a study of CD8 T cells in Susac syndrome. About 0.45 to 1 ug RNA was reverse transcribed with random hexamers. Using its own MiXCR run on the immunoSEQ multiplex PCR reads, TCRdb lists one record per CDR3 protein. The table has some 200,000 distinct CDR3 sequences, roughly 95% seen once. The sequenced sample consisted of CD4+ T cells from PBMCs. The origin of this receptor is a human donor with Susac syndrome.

CDR3 DNA: TGTGCCAGCATCCCGGAACCTTTTGGGTACAATGAGCAGTTCTTC. This gives the protein CASIPEPFGYNEQFF. The chain combines TRBV7-2 with TRBJ2-1; D gene ambiguous. In germline, CDR1 is SGHTA, CDR2 FQGNSA. V was trimmed by 7 bases and J by 4 bases, leaving 17 bases between them. This CDR3 is 15 amino acids long.